A selection of T cell receptor beta chains follows, all from one sample in a study of T-cell memory formation after mild COVID-19. TCRdb re-analysed the 5' RACE reads in MiXCR, keeping a single row per CDR3 protein. The sample records hundreds of thousands of distinct CDR3 sequences, 25% to 30% being singletons. The material sequenced was PBMCs or a T cell subset sorted from them (not recorded which). These receptors were collected from an adult woman who had mild COVID-19 (a few samples of this study predate the infection). Cell type and time point are not known. Both conserved end residues are part of each CDR3. The listing skips clone size in some rows; elsewhere it reads once, few, many or a size class.

>NA|TRBV20-1
CSARDWRGRTYEQYF
>many|TRBV18
CASSPLAAGGERAYEQYF
>NA|TRBV6-1
CASRRRAGLVQETQYF
>few|TRBV27
CASSLWGSNEKLFF
>NA|TRBV7-6
CASSSGRRGREQYF
>few|TRBV12-3/TRBV12-4
CASSFGTASDTQYF
>many|TRBV4-1
CASSQQENTEAFF
>NA|TRBV9
CASSPGTSGETQYF
>few|TRBV4-3
CASSQHGTSGRSGETQYF
>few|TRBV5-1
CASSLKPGHYNEQFF
>few|TRBV7-9
CASSLASAGPLYEQYF
>NA|TRBV24-1
CATTTGQGNTEAFF